A single sample gave rise to the 16 T cell receptor beta chains below, sequenced in a study of shared clonotypes between healthy human individuals. Terminally differentiated effector memory CD45RA+ cells were excluded by CCR7 positive selection of CD45RO-negative cells. The protocol was immunoSEQ multiplex PCR, while the TCRdb copy is restricted to in-frame clones and leaves out a portion. The top ten hold 0.9% to 1.5% of the sample, which has some 2 million clones, about 95% seen once. Specimen: naive CD8+ T cells sorted from blood. The source is a man younger than 30 in good health.

This sequence joins TRBV2 and TRBJ1-2; TRBD1 matches at 7 bases. The V and J ends lost 2 bases and 7 bases, in that order; junction bases with no gene match: 10. In germline, CDR1 is SNHLY, CDR2 FYNNEI. The CDR3 runs 15 residues. CDR3 amino acids: CASSERDRPSGGYTF. CDR3 sequence (DNA): TGTGCCAGCAGTGAACGGGACAGACCCTCGGGTGGCTACACCTTC.

This sequence joins TRBV30 and TRBJ2-5; weak D call: TRBD2 (6 bases). CDR1 is GTSNPN and CDR2 is SVGIG in the germline V gene (reference sequence). Trimming shortened V by 2 bases and J by 5 bases, and 12 bases separated the two germline ends. There are 13 residues in the CDR3. The CDR3 spells CAWSIGGVETQYF. CDR3 nucleotides: TGTGCCTGGAGTATCGGCGGGGTGGAGACCCAGTACTTC.

V is TRBV19 and J is TRBJ1-5; D is possibly TRBD1 (6 bases). The V gene's germline CDR1 is LNHDA and CDR2 SQIVND (reference sequence). CDR3 length: 16 amino acids. V was pared by 9 bases and J by 0 bases, with 18 bases between. In DNA form, the CDR3 reads TGTGCCAGCATCCCCCGACAGGACTATAGCAATCAGCCCCAGCATTTT. This sequence encodes CASIPRQDYSNQPQHF.

This sequence joins TRBV19 and TRBJ2-7; the D is unclear. The CDR3 runs to 12 residues. V gave up 5 bases and J gave up 6 bases, with 11 bases separating them. Germline CDR1 and CDR2: LNHDA and SQIVND (reference sequence). CDR3 sequence (DNA): TGTGCCAGTAGTTGGAGAAACAGCGAGCAGTACTTC. Protein product: CASSWRNSEQYF.

This chain connects TRBV6-1 to TRBJ1-2; D possibly corresponds to TRBD1 (5 bases). This CDR3 comprises 13 residues. Germline-derived CDR1 and CDR2 are MNHNS and SASEGT. The V end was cut by 6 bases, the J end by 2 bases, with 10 bases between. Here the CDR3 DNA reads TGTGCCAGCAGCCCGACAGAGAACTATGGCTACACCTTC. It specifies CASSPTENYGYTF.

The CDR3 DNA follows: TGTGCCAGCAGCCAAGTGGACAGGACCACCTCCTACGAGCAGTACTTC. It translates to CASSQVDRTTSYEQYF. This chain links TRBV14 with TRBJ2-7; 7 bases are shared with TRBD1. J lost 0 bases, V lost 1 base, and 6 bases had no gene match. This CDR3 contains 16 residues. Germline V gene sequence: CDR1 SGHDN, CDR2 FVKESK.

The chain recombines TRBV27 with TRBJ1-2; tentative D call: TRBD1 (5 bases). Germline V lookup: CDR1 MNHEY, CDR2 SMNVEV (reference sequence). Trimming took off 5 bases at V and 8 bases at J, with 15 bases between the two ends. The CDR3 sequence is 13 residues long. DNA of the CDR3: TGTGCCAGCAGTGAACTGGACATGGGCGGCTACACCTTC. Its protein product is CASSELDMGGYTF.

The chain has TRBV5-1 and TRBJ1-1; D not certain. Trimming took 0 bases from V and 2 from J, leaving 8 bases between them. The length of the CDR3 is 14 residues. The germline gives CDR1 SGHRS, CDR2 YFSETQ. CDR3 coding DNA: TGCGCCAGCAGCTTGGATTTCAGTAACACTGAAGCTTTCTTT. As protein: CASSLDFSNTEAFF.

The chain employs TRBV5-6 and TRBJ2-5; tentative D call: TRBD2 (6 bases). Per germline, CDR1 SGHDT and CDR2 YYEEEE. V was shortened by 1 base and J by 2 bases, with 12 bases between the two germline ends. The CDR3 loop spans 15 amino acids. This chain's CDR3 is CASSLLRDVQETQYF. The CDR3 DNA follows: TGTGCCAGCAGCTTGCTGCGGGACGTACAAGAGACCCAGTACTTC.

This chain uses TRBV21-1 with TRBJ1-6; TRBD1 reflects the table's D call only, with no check against the DNA. TRBV21-1 corresponds to a pseudogene. This CDR3 spans 17 amino acids. CDR3 region: CASSKEGREPYNSPLHF. As DNA, the CDR3 is TGTGCCAGCAGCAAAGAGGGCAGGGAACCCTATAATTCACCCCTCCACTTT.

CDR3 sequence reads: CASSQTGPKTNQPQHF. The CDR3 region has the DNA TGCGCCAGCAGTCAAACAGGACCAAAAACCAATCAGCCCCAGCATTTT. This chain connects TRBV23-1 to TRBJ1-5, with D perhaps matching TRBD1 (5 bases). TRBV23-1 is reported as an ORF; its role is uncertain. This CDR3 comprises 16 residues. Trimming left V 2 bases short and J 3 bases short, with 14 bases between.

About this clone: The sample carries other DNA sequences with the same CDR3. This chain links TRBV7-6 with TRBJ2-7; D is unclear. Trimming shortened V by 0 bases and J by 2 bases, and 5 bases separated the two germline ends. Germline CDR1 is SGHVS and CDR2 is FNYEAQ. This CDR3 is 13 amino acids long. The CDR3 reads CASSLARAYEQYF. The CDR3 region has the DNA TGTGCCAGCAGCTTAGCCCGTGCCTACGAGCAGTACTTC.

The rearrangement joins TRBV5-6 to TRBJ2-3; a weak D match, TRBD2 (5 bases). The CDR3 is made up of 16 amino acids. CDR1 SGHDT and CDR2 YYEEEE come from the germline V gene. Trimming left V 6 bases short and J 1 base short, with 18 bases between. The CDR3 DNA is TGTGCCAGCACCGGGGAGACGGGCGTGGGCACAGATACGCAGTATTTT. It yields the protein CASTGETGVGTDTQYF. Looking up the rest from reference TRBV5-6 and TRBJ2-3 gives the full variable domain: DAGVTQSPTHLIKTRGQQVTLRCSPKSGHDTVSWYQQALGQGPQFIFQYYEEEERQRGNFPDRFSGHQFPNYSSELNVNALLLGDSALYLCASTGETGVGTDTQYFGPGTRLTVL.

V and J are TRBV2 and TRBJ2-1; D is unclear. Germline V gives CDR1 SNHLY, CDR2 FYNNEI. The CDR3 has 15 amino acids. V was pared by 2 bases and J by 4 bases, with 12 bases between. CDR3 loop: CASSERALVYNEQFF. The CDR3 nucleotides are TGTGCCAGCAGTGAAAGGGCTCTCGTATACAATGAGCAGTTCTTC.

This rearrangement joins TRBV5-5 to TRBJ2-7, with TRBD2 as a possible D gene (5 bases). CDR1 and CDR2 (germline): SGHKS, YYEKEE (reference sequence). This CDR3 has 14 amino acids. V lost 6 bases, J lost 12 bases, and 25 bases lay in between. The CDR3 bases are TGTGCCAGCATCCATAAGCTGGGAGACCCAGCGCGGTACTTC. This codes for CASIHKLGDPARYF.

This clone was picked up one time. Other DNA sequences in the same sample also yield this CDR3. This chain uses TRBV9 with TRBJ2-3; D is possibly TRBD1 or TRBD2 (6 bases each). V was clipped by 4 bases and J by 0 bases, with 12 bases between them. Germline-derived CDR1 and CDR2 are SGDLS and YYNGEE. This CDR3 spans 15 amino acids. Here the CDR3 reads CASSPGGRSTDTQYF. The CDR3, as DNA: TGTGCCAGCAGCCCCGGGGGCCGTAGCACAGATACGCAGTATTTT.